The 15 T cell receptor beta chains below were found in one sample sequenced in a study of cytotoxic CD8 clonotypes in ibrutinib-treated CLL. Profiled with immunoSEQ multiplex PCR; TCRdb holds only in-frame clones, not every one. The profile covers 40,000 or so clones, with about 70% appearing a single time and over 9% taken by the ten largest. The source was PBMCs, collected at disease progression, from a patient treated with ibrutinib. The receptors derive from a human donor with chronic lymphocytic leukemia.

Only one count was recorded for this clone. The CDR3 DNA follows: TGTGCCAGCAGCGAGGTCTACAGGGGGCGTCTCGATGAGCAGTTCTTC. It encodes CASSEVYRGRLDEQFF. This chain joins TRBV11-2 and TRBJ2-1; 9 positions match TRBD1. Per the germline V gene, CDR1 is SGHAT and CDR2 is FQNNGV. V dropped 5 bases and J dropped 8; count of bases not matched to a gene: 13. The CDR3 is 16 amino acids.

The chain links TRBV19 to TRBJ2-3; D gene unclear. CDR3 size: 14 residues. V lost 7 bases to trimming and J lost 5 bases, with 16 bases between them. Germline V gene sequence: CDR1 LNHDA, CDR2 SQIVND (reference sequence). In DNA form, the CDR3 reads TGTGCCAGTAATCTGATGGCCTCAGGAGATACGCAGTATTTT. Translated, it gives CASNLMASGDTQYF. Full variable domain (rest looked up from reference TRBV19 and TRBJ2-3): DGGITQSPKYLFRKEGQNVTLSCEQNLNHDAMYWYRQDPGQGLRLIYYSQIVNDFQKGDIAEGYSVSREKKESFPLTVTSAQKNPTAFYLCASNLMASGDTQYFGPGTRLTVL.

This chain connects TRBV29-1 to TRBJ2-3; 13 positions match TRBD2. This CDR3 comprises 19 residues. CDR1 is SQVTM and CDR2 is ANQGSEA in the germline V gene. The V and J ends lost 3 bases and 0 bases, in that order; junction bases with no gene match: 12. The DNA of the CDR3 is TGCAGCGTTGACTCTCTACTAGCGGGGGGGTTCACCAGCACAGATACGCAGTATTTT. Amino acids: CSVDSLLAGGFTSTDTQYF.

The chain couples TRBV6-4 to TRBJ2-3, with D perhaps matching TRBD2 (6 bases). V was clipped by 6 bases and J by 2 bases, with 12 bases between them. CDR3 length: 14 residues. Germline lookup yields CDR1 MRHNA and CDR2 SNTAGT. The CDR3 nucleotides are TGTGCCAGCAGCCAAGGGCGGGACACAGATACGCAGTATTTT. Protein sequence: CASSQGRDTDTQYF.

The chain has TRBV7-8 and TRBJ2-2; 7 bases fit TRBD2. The V and J ends lost 2 bases and 1 base, in that order; junction bases with no gene match: 4. This CDR3 is built from 16 residues. Germline CDR1 is SGHVS and CDR2 is FQNEAQ. Here the CDR3 reads CASSLLGGGNTGELFF. CDR3 in DNA: TGTGCCAGCAGCTTATTGGGCGGGGGGAACACCGGGGAGCTGTTTTTT. Full variable domain (rest looked up from reference TRBV7-8 and TRBJ2-2): GAGVSQSPRYKVAKRGQDVALRCDPISGHVSLFWYQQALGQGPEFLTYFQNEAQLDKSGLPSDRFFAERPEGSVSTLKIQRTQQEDSAVYLCASSLLGGGNTGELFFGEGSRLTVL.

This rearrangement joins TRBV2 to TRBJ2-7; 11 bases match TRBD2. CDR1 is SNHLY and CDR2 is FYNNEI in the germline V gene. CDR3 length equals 17 residues. V lost 8 bases, J lost 1 base, and 13 bases stayed unmatched. CDR3 nucleotide sequence: TGTGCCAGCTCCTCGTTCCCGGGACTAGCGGTATCCTACGAGCAGTACTTC. The encoded protein is CASSSFPGLAVSYEQYF.

In its sample, this clone was seen a few times. The chain is built from TRBV27 and TRBJ2-7; TRBD1 matches at 8 bases. V trimming: 6 bases; J trimming: 3 bases; junction bases outside the gene matches: 7. Germline CDR1 is MNHEY and CDR2 is SMNVEV (reference sequence). The CDR3 spans 14 residues. The CDR3 region has the DNA TGTGCCAGCAGACCTCGGACAGGGTTCTACGAGCAGTACTTC. Translated, it gives CASRPRTGFYEQYF.

The V and J genes are TRBV5-6 and TRBJ1-1; no definite D call. In germline, CDR1 is SGHDT, CDR2 YYEEEE. The CDR3 length is 16 residues. The germline V and J ends were trimmed by 4 bases and 4 bases, with 20 bases remaining between them. The CDR3 region is CASSPPSTRWSTEAFF. The CDR3 DNA reads TGTGCCAGCAGCCCACCATCGACCCGATGGAGCACTGAAGCTTTCTTT.

This sequence joins TRBV27 and TRBJ1-3; no reliable D call. Germline lookup yields CDR1 MNHEY and CDR2 SMNVEV (reference sequence). V shed 3 bases and J shed 2 bases, with 11 bases lying between them. The CDR3 loop spans 15 amino acids. CDR3 nucleotides: TGTGCCAGCAGTTTTCTCCCGGTCGCTGGAAACACCATATATTTT. It is translated as CASSFLPVAGNTIYF.

In its sample, this clone was seen a few times. The chain has TRBV27 and TRBJ2-7; D gene uncertain. With 3 bases removed from V and 5 bases from J, the gap between germline ends came to 14 bases. The length of the CDR3 is 14 residues. Germline V CDR1 and CDR2: MNHEY, SMNVEV (reference sequence). The DNA for the CDR3 is TGTGCCAGCAGTTTGACTCGAACATCGGACGAGCAGTACTTC. Its translation: CASSLTRTSDEQYF.

This clone was counted between two and nine times. The chain couples TRBV18 to TRBJ2-1, with D tentatively TRBD1 (5 bases). V shed 4 bases and J shed 0 bases, with 16 bases lying between them. The CDR3 has 17 amino acids. Germline V gene sequence: CDR1 KGHSH, CDR2 LQKENI. In nucleotides, the CDR3 is TGTGCCAGCTCACACGCTTCCCAGGGTAGCTCCTACAATGAGCAGTTCTTC. Translating gives CASSHASQGSSYNEQFF. Combining the CDR3 with reference TRBV18 and TRBJ2-1 gives the whole variable domain NAGVMQNPRHLVRRRGQEARLRCSPMKGHSHVYWYRQLPEEGLKFMVYLQKENIIDESGMPKERFSAEFPKEGPSILRIQQVVRGDSAAYFCASSHASQGSSYNEQFFGPGTRLTVL.

The chain carries TRBV18 and TRBJ1-1; D is possibly TRBD1 (5 bases). Germline-derived CDR1 and CDR2 are KGHSH and LQKENI. Trimming pared 3 bases from V and 8 bases from J, leaving 13 bases between. The CDR3 loop spans 13 amino acids. This chain's CDR3 is CASSPRRDREAFF. In DNA form, the CDR3 reads TGTGCCAGCTCACCTAGACGAGACAGAGAAGCTTTCTTT.

This clone was detected a few times. V is TRBV7-8 and J is TRBJ2-7, with D perhaps TRBD2 (5 bases). The CDR3 covers 14 residues. Between the trimmed V and J ends, which lost 5 bases and 2 bases, there was a span of 13 bases. In germline, CDR1 is SGHVS, CDR2 FQNEAQ. DNA of the CDR3: TGTGCCAGCAGCCCGCGACTACCGACCTACGAGCAGTACTTC. Translated: CASSPRLPTYEQYF.

This clone is medium-sized by share. The chain uses TRBV10-2 and TRBJ2-7; D tentatively reads TRBD1 or TRBD2 (5 bases each). The germline V and J ends were trimmed by 7 bases and 7 bases, with 20 bases remaining between them. This CDR3 has 14 amino acids. Germline V gene lookup returns CDR1 WSHSY and CDR2 SAAADI. The CDR3 DNA reads TGCGCCAGCAAGCCCCCTACCCCCTGGGGGGAGCAGTACTTC. Its protein is CASKPPTPWGEQYF.

This sequence joins TRBV19 and TRBJ2-7; D is possibly TRBD1 (6 bases). The CDR3 contains 12 residues. Deletions cut 8 bases from V and 1 base from J, with 9 bases between. Germline V lookup: CDR1 LNHDA, CDR2 SQIVND (reference sequence). Here the CDR3 DNA reads TGTGCCAGTGCAGGGGTATCCTACGAGCAGTACTTC. Its protein is CASAGVSYEQYF.